This T cell receptor beta chain was observed in a study of cytomegalovirus exposure and HLA in healthy donors. The germline CDR1 and CDR2 sequences are DFQATT and SNEGSKA (reference sequence). The CDR3 consists of 11 residues. V dropped 1 base and J dropped 5 bases, with 2 bases sitting between them. The repertoire was sequenced with immunoSEQ multiplex PCR; TCRdb's copy has only in-frame clones and lacks some. The sample has roughly 330,000 clones; around 90% are singletons. Input material: PBMCs. The receptor comes from a woman aged 25 to 39 in good health and CMV-seropositive. The J gene is TRBJ2-2, the V gene TRBV20-1; D unclear. The CDR3 DNA follows: TGCAGTGCTAGAGTTACCGGGGAGCTGTTTTTT. This translates into CSARVTGELFF.